The following is a T cell receptor beta chain sequence with its context. Its antigen remains unidentified. CD8 cells regarded as naive lacked CD45RO, were positively chosen for CCR7, and omitted terminally differentiated effector memory CD45RA+ cells. This sample was included in a study of shared clonotypes between healthy human individuals. Study-wide results and limits: Naive subsets generally had larger estimated richness than memory subsets.

CDR1 is LGHNA, CDR2 YSLEER, per germline. This CDR3 contains 15 residues. V gave up 0 bases and J gave up 0 bases, with 6 bases separating them. Using immunoSEQ multiplex PCR, the repertoire was profiled, and TCRdb retains in-frame clones only, with some absent. Of under 2,000,000 clones listed, roughly 95% were seen once; the top ten hold 0.95% to 1.5%. The chain links TRBV4-3 to TRBJ1-3; D is unresolved. Sequenced: naive CD8+ T cells sorted from blood. This receptor was identified in a man aged 18 to 29 in good health. Here the CDR3 DNA reads TGCGCCAGCAGCCAAGATGAGGGCTCTGGAAACACCATATATTTT. This codes for CASSQDEGSGNTIYF.